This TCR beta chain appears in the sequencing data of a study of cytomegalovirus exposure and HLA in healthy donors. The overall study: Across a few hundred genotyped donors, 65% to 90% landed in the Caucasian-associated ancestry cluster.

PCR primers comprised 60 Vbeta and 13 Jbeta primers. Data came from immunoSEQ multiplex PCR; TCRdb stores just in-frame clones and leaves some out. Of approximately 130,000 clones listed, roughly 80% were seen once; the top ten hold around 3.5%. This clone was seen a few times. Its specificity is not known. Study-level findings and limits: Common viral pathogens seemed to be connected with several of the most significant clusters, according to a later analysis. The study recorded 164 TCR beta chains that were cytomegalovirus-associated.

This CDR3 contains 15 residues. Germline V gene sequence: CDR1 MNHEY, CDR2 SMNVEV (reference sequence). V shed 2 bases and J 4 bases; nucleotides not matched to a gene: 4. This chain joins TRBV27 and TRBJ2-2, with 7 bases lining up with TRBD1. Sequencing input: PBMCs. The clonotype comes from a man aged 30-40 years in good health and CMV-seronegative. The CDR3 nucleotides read TGTGCCAGCAGTTTAAGGGGGCGCACCACCGGGGAGCTGTTTTTT. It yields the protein CASSLRGRTTGELFF.